Here is one T cell receptor beta chain with its context. This specimen comes from a study of blood T cell repertoires in COVID-19. Overall study: The origin of the acute and convalescent COVID-19 samples was the United States, Italy and Spain. T cells, B-cell-depleted T cells, or PBMCs provided the cDNA or gDNA that served as material.

Per the original methods: Reference gene primer amplification gave nucleated cell count estimates. This table comes from immunoSEQ multiplex PCR, and its TCRdb copy is limited to in-frame clones, with some not included. From that table come the V and J calls and clone size; the DNA was used to work out D and trimming. The profile shows 220,000 or so clones, 82% of them singletons. CDR1 is SGDLS and CDR2 is YYNGEE in the germline V gene. Trimming took 5 bases from V and 7 from J, leaving 16 bases between them. The CDR3 consists of 15 residues. This TCR was sampled from a woman over 75 with acute or convalescent COVID-19. The chain recombines TRBV9 with TRBJ1-6; D ambiguous. The sequencing sample was made of peripheral blood. The CDR3 sequence is CASREGEAGNSPLHF. The CDR3 nucleotides read TGTGCCAGCAGGGAAGGTGAGGCGGGCAATTCACCCCTCCACTTT.